The 13 T cell receptor beta chains below come from one sample, sequenced in a study of blood T cell repertoires in COVID-19. Using immunoSEQ multiplex PCR, the repertoire was profiled, and TCRdb retains in-frame clones only, with some absent. The table lists 200,000 to 300,000 clones, roughly four fifths of them singletons, with roughly a tenth in the top ten. Sequenced input: peripheral blood. These receptors came from a woman older than 75 with acute or convalescent COVID-19.

The V gene is TRBV18, the J gene TRBJ2-3, with 8 bases matching TRBD2. The CDR3 consists of 14 residues. Germline V gives CDR1 KGHSH, CDR2 LQKENI. V was clipped by 2 bases and J by 3 bases; unmatched bases: 1. CDR3 nucleotides: TGTGCCAGCTCACCAGGGACTAGAACAGATACGCAGTATTTT. Translated: CASSPGTRTDTQYF.

The V call is TRBV7-3, the J call TRBJ2-3; TRBD1 might be the D (6 bases). The CDR3 loop spans 16 amino acids. Trimming cost V 2 bases and J 5 bases, with 17 bases left between them. The germline gives CDR1 SGHTA, CDR2 FQGTGA. The CDR3 region is CASSLQGGGRRDTQYF. In DNA form, the CDR3 reads TGTGCCAGCAGCTTACAGGGTGGGGGCCGGAGAGATACGCAGTATTTT.

V usage is TRBV27 and J usage is TRBJ2-2; D may be TRBD1 (6 bases). This CDR3 contains 16 residues. CDR1 is MNHEY, CDR2 SMNVEV, per germline (reference sequence). The V end was cut by 5 bases, the J end by 1 base, with 14 bases between. Here the CDR3 DNA reads TGTGCCAGCAGTAAAACCGGGACACTGAACACCGGGGAGCTGTTTTTT. Translating gives CASSKTGTLNTGELFF.

This chain links TRBV30 with TRBJ2-7; D is uncertain. The V gene's germline CDR1 is GTSNPN and CDR2 SVGIG (reference sequence). The CDR3 is made up of 15 amino acids. Trimming stripped 2 bases from V and 0 bases from J, with 14 bases between. The CDR3 DNA reads as TGTGCCTGGAGTTCTAAAGCAAAGCCCTCCTACGAGCAGTACTTC. Translation: CAWSSKAKPSYEQYF.

The genes are TRBV9 and TRBJ2-6, with a weak D call TRBD1 (5 bases). CDR1 and CDR2 from the germline V gene are SGDLS and YYNGEE. V gave up 5 bases and J gave up 4 bases, with 13 bases separating them. The CDR3 contains 15 residues. CDR3 bases: TGTGCCAGCAGTCTCAGGGCTTCCGGGGCCAACGTCCTGACTTTC. It encodes CASSLRASGANVLTF.

V gene TRBV5-8 combines with J gene TRBJ2-3; 10 nucleotides align to TRBD1. Per germline, CDR1 SGHTS and CDR2 YDEGEE. The CDR3 loop spans 14 amino acids. The trim removed 5 bases at V and 6 bases at J, leaving 6 bases unmatched. The CDR3 bases are TGTGCCAGCAGTCGACAGGGGGCAAGGGATACGCAGTATTTT. It encodes CASSRQGARDTQYF.

The chain combines TRBV7-8 with TRBJ1-5; 8 bases are shared with TRBD1. CDR1 and CDR2 from the germline V gene are SGHVS and FQNEAQ. The CDR3 sequence is 16 residues long. The junction had 8 bases not matched to a gene; V was cut back by 5 bases and J by 2 bases. CDR3 bases: TGTGCCAGCAGCGGCACAGGGGGGGGAGGCAATCAGCCCCAGCATTTT. It yields the protein CASSGTGGGGNQPQHF.

The rearrangement links TRBV27 to TRBJ2-7, with 7 bases matching TRBD2. Germline-derived CDR1 and CDR2 are MNHEY and SMNVEV (reference sequence). This CDR3 comprises 16 residues. Trimming took 8 bases from V and 6 from J; bases not matched to a gene: 19. CDR3 in amino acids: CASQPLAQRGAGEQYF. The CDR3, as DNA: TGTGCCAGCCAACCCTTGGCGCAGCGGGGTGCGGGCGAGCAGTACTTC.

The table lists this clone with a count of one. The chain recombines TRBV5-4 with TRBJ2-1; tentatively, D is TRBD1 (6 bases). This CDR3 contains 15 residues. The germline V and J ends were trimmed by 3 bases and 7 bases, with 17 bases remaining between them. Per germline, CDR1 SGHNT and CDR2 YYREEE (reference sequence). The CDR3 nucleotides read TGTGCCAGCAGCTCTGGGAACAGGGTAAGAAATGAGCAGTTCTTC. This gives the protein CASSSGNRVRNEQFF.

The chain links TRBV12-5 to TRBJ1-3; D gene ambiguous. Germline CDR1 is LGHNT and CDR2 is FRNRAP. This CDR3 region has 12 residues. Written as DNA, the CDR3 is TGTGCAGGAGAGGGTTCTGGAAACACCATATATTTT. Translated: CAGEGSGNTIYF.

V usage is TRBV7-6 and J usage is TRBJ1-2; the match to TRBD1 covers 7 bases. J lost 6 bases, V lost 5 bases, and 15 bases had no gene match. The germline gives CDR1 SGHVS, CDR2 FNYEAQ. This CDR3 region has 16 residues. The CDR3 loop is CASSRDSGDGQNGYTF. CDR3 nucleotides: TGTGCCAGCAGCAGGGACAGTGGGGACGGGCAAAATGGCTACACCTTC.

The genes are TRBV4-1 and TRBJ1-3, with a tentative D call TRBD1 (5 bases). The CDR3 has 14 amino acids. Trimming removed 0 bases from V and 4 bases from J, with 7 bases in between. CDR1 is MGHRA and CDR2 is YSYEKL in the germline V gene. This CDR3 is CASSQDPGGNTIYF. The CDR3 nucleotides read TGCGCCAGCAGCCAAGATCCAGGGGGAAACACCATATATTTT.

V gene TRBV5-1 combines with J gene TRBJ2-1; TRBD1 is a possible D gene (6 bases). The V and J ends lost 1 base and 4 bases respectively, with 15 bases between them. Germline values: CDR1 SGHRS, CDR2 YFSETQ. The CDR3 totals 16 residues. CDR3 loop: CASSLRPGTSYNEQFF. CDR3 DNA: TGCGCCAGCAGCTTGCGCCCCGGGACATCTTACAATGAGCAGTTCTTC.